This T cell receptor (beta chain) stems from a study of OX40 agonist ivuxolimab in advanced cancers. V was shortened by 2 bases and J by 5 bases, with 11 bases between the two germline ends. The CDR3 spans 14 residues. Germline V gene lookup returns CDR1 MNHEY and CDR2 SVGAGI. The repertoire was sequenced with immunoSEQ multiplex PCR; TCRdb's copy has only in-frame clones and lacks some. The sample holds over 60,000 clones; roughly 85% are singletons and the top ten take roughly 4%. This specimen was CD4+ or CD8+ T cells sorted from blood, taken in a trial of the OX40 agonist ivuxolimab. The chain recombines TRBV6-5 with TRBJ2-3; D is ambiguous. The clonotype originates from an adult with an advanced solid tumor such as melanoma, head and neck, liver or kidney cancer. CDR3 region: CASSYTNGRDTQYF. In DNA, the CDR3 is TGTGCCAGCAGTTACACAAACGGAAGAGATACGCAGTATTTT.